These 15 T cell receptor beta chains were sequenced from one sample in a study of cytomegalovirus exposure and HLA in healthy donors. Both 60 Vbeta primers and 13 Jbeta primers went into the PCR. Some clones are missing from TCRdb's copy, which holds only in-frame ones; the method was immunoSEQ multiplex PCR. This table has over 150,000 clones, 70% to 75% appearing once. The sequenced sample was PBMCs. These receptors came from a male donor in good health and CMV-seronegative.

This clone occurred once. V and J are TRBV7-6 and TRBJ2-7; 8 bases align to TRBD1. The CDR3 totals 13 residues. Per germline, CDR1 SGHVS and CDR2 FNYEAQ. The J segment lost 7 bases and the V segment lost 3 bases, leaving 5 bases of the junction unmatched. The CDR3 DNA reads TGTGCCAGCAGCTTGCAGGGGGCCGGGGAGCAGTACTTC. This sequence encodes CASSLQGAGEQYF.

The chain couples TRBV28 to TRBJ1-2; D may be TRBD1 (6 bases). V lost 10 bases to trimming and J lost 2 bases, with 17 bases between them. The CDR3 has 14 residues. CDR1 is MDHEN, CDR2 SYDVKM, per germline. The CDR3 spells CATDTGLRNYGYTF. CDR3 bases: TGTGCCACCGATACAGGGCTCCGCAACTATGGCTACACCTTC.

The rearrangement joins TRBV5-6 to TRBJ1-6; TRBD1 agrees at 7 bases. CDR1 and CDR2 from the germline V gene are SGHDT and YYEEEE. The trim removed 4 bases at V and 12 bases at J, leaving 13 bases unmatched. The CDR3 runs to 15 residues. As DNA, the CDR3 is TGTGCCAGCAGCACGGGAGGGACAGTACCTCGACCCCTCCACTTT. This codes for CASSTGGTVPRPLHF.

This chain links TRBV2 with TRBJ1-4; TRBD1 aligns across 8 bases. This CDR3 is built from 14 residues. With 5 bases clipped from V and 3 bases from J, the junction kept 2 bases outside the gene matches. Germline V gene data show CDR1 as SNHLY and CDR2 as FYNNEI. Written as DNA, the CDR3 is TGTGCCAGCAGTCCGACAGGGGCTAATGAAAAACTGTTTTTT. Translation gives CASSPTGANEKLFF.

V and J are TRBV28 and TRBJ1-5; a weak D match, TRBD1 (6 bases). The CDR3 is 15 residues long. Trimming removed 5 bases at V and 3 bases at J, with 14 bases between. The germline CDR1 and CDR2 sequences are MDHEN and SYDVKM. The CDR3, as DNA: TGTGCCAGCAGTCCCCCAGACAGGCCCAATCAGCCCCAGCATTTT. It codes for CASSPPDRPNQPQHF.

The chain employs TRBV6-1 and TRBJ2-7, with a possible D match to TRBD1 (5 bases). The germline V gene encodes CDR1 MNHNS and CDR2 SASEGT. The CDR3 runs to 13 residues. Trimming shortened V by 6 bases and J by 6 bases, and 15 bases separated the two germline ends. Written as DNA, the CDR3 is TGTGCCAGCAGGGACAAGGGTACCTCCGAGCAGTACTTC. As protein: CASRDKGTSEQYF.

The chain couples TRBV6-1 to TRBJ2-7; D unclear. Deletions cut 5 bases from V and 7 bases from J, with 12 bases between. CDR3 length equals 12 residues. Germline V CDR1 and CDR2: MNHNS, SASEGT. The CDR3 bases are TGTGCCAGCAGTCGTCTAGAGTGGGAGCAGTACTTC. Amino acids: CASSRLEWEQYF.

As DNA, the CDR3 is TGTGCCTGGAGTTTGCCCAGGCCATTCGGTTTCCAGCCCCAGCATTTT. Amino acids: CAWSLPRPFGFQPQHF. V usage is TRBV30 and J usage is TRBJ1-5; D is ambiguous. Germline CDR1 and CDR2: GTSNPN and SVGIG (reference sequence). The CDR3 runs 16 residues. V was pared by 2 bases and J by 7 bases, with 21 bases between.

The CDR3 bases are TGTGCCAGCAGTGAAGATGTGGGGGCGAGCAATCAGCCCCAGCATTTT. The encoded protein is CASSEDVGASNQPQHF. The gene calls are TRBV6-1 and TRBJ1-5; TRBD1 is a possible D gene (6 bases). Germline CDR1 is MNHNS and CDR2 is SASEGT. The CDR3 totals 16 residues. The V end was cut by 1 base, the J end by 1 base, with 11 bases between.

The DNA of the CDR3 is TGTGCCAGCAGCGGGGGACAGTTCAATCAGCCCCAGCATTTT. It specifies CASSGGQFNQPQHF. The rearrangement links TRBV9 to TRBJ1-5, with 7 bases matching TRBD1. The CDR3 totals 14 residues. Germline V gives CDR1 SGDLS, CDR2 YYNGEE. The V gene end was trimmed by 3 bases and the J gene end by 3 bases; junction bases not matched to a gene: 3.

The genes are TRBV28 and TRBJ1-5; weak D call: TRBD1 (6 bases). Germline CDR1 and CDR2: MDHEN and SYDVKM. The CDR3 runs to 13 residues. Trimming took off 9 bases at V and 4 bases at J, with 13 bases between the two ends. This CDR3 is CASVTGKNQPQHF. Here the CDR3 DNA reads TGTGCCAGTGTGACAGGAAAGAATCAGCCCCAGCATTTT.

The genes are TRBV7-3 and TRBJ2-1; no clear D gene. This CDR3 is 13 amino acids long. The germline V gene has CDR1 SGHTA and CDR2 FQGTGA. V was shortened by 2 bases and J by 7 bases, with 9 bases between the two germline ends. CDR3 DNA: TGTGCCAGCAGCTTACAATCGAGAAATGAGCAGTTCTTC. Protein product: CASSLQSRNEQFF.

This chain joins TRBV19 and TRBJ2-7; possible D gene TRBD1, 5 bases. The CDR3 length is 15 residues. CDR1 LNHDA and CDR2 SQIVND come from the germline V gene (reference sequence). V was cut by 3 bases and J by 0 bases, with 12 bases left in between. Written as DNA, the CDR3 is TGTGCCAGTAGTATGTTGTCAGGGCCCTCCTACGAGCAGTACTTC. Its protein is CASSMLSGPSYEQYF.

V is TRBV6-1 and J is TRBJ1-1; D possibly corresponds to TRBD1 (5 bases). The germline CDR1 and CDR2 sequences are MNHNS and SASEGT. With 5 bases removed from V and 1 base from J, the gap between germline ends came to 8 bases. CDR3 length: 13 amino acids. The CDR3: CASSWGGNTEAFF. The CDR3, as DNA: TGTGCCAGCAGTTGGGGCGGGAACACTGAAGCTTTCTTT.

This clone was seen repeatedly, ten times or more. The rearrangement links TRBV6-5 to TRBJ2-7; TRBD1 matches 7 bases. CDR1 is MNHEY and CDR2 is SVGAGI in the germline V gene. V shed 10 bases, J shed 6 bases, and the junction held 6 bases outside the gene matches. The CDR3 loop spans 11 amino acids. The CDR3 here is CATGTELEQYF. The CDR3 region has the DNA TGTGCCACCGGGACAGAACTCGAGCAGTACTTC.